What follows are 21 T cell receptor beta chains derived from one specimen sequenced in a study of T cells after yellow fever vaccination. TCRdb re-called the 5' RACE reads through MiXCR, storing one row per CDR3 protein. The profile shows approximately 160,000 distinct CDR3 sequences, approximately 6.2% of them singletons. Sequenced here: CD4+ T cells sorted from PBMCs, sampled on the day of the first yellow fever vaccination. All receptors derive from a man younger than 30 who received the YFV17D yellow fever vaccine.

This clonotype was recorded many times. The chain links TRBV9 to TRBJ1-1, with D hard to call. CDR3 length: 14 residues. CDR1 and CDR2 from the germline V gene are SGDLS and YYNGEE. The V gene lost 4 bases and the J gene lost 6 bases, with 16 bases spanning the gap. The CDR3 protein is CASSPQMGRAEAFF. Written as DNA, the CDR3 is TGTGCCAGCAGCCCCCAGATGGGGAGGGCTGAAGCTTTCTTT.

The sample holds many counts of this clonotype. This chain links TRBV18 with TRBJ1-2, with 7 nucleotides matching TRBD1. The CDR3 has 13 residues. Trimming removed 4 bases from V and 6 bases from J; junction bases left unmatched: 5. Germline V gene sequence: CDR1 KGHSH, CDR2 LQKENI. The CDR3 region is CASSRDRDDGYTF. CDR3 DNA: TGTGCCAGCTCACGTGACAGGGACGATGGCTACACCTTC.

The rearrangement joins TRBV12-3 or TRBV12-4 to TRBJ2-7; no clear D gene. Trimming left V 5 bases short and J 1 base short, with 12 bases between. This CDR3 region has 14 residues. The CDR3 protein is CASSTSTGSYEQYF. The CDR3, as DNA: TGTGCCAGCAGTACATCGACCGGTTCCTACGAGCAGTACTTC.

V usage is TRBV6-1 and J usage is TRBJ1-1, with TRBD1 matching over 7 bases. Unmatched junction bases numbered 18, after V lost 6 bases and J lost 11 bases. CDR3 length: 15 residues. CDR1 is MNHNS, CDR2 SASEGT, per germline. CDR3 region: CASRISGTVVGDAFF. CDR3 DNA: TGTGCCAGCAGAATATCCGGGACAGTAGTGGGTGATGCTTTCTTT.

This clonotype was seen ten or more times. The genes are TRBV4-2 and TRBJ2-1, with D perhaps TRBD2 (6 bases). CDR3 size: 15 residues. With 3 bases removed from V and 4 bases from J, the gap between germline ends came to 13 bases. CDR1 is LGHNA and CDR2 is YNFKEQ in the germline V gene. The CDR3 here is CASSQGGATYNEQFF. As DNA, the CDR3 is TGTGCCAGCAGCCAGGGAGGAGCAACTTACAATGAGCAGTTCTTC.

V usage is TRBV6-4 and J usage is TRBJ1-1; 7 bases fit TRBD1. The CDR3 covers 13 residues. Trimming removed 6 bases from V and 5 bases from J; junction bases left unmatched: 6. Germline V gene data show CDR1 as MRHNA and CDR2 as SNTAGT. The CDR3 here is CASRRQGGTEAFF. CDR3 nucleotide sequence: TGTGCCAGCAGACGACAGGGAGGGACTGAAGCTTTCTTT.

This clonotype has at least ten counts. The CDR3 spells CSASPRTGTSGSYEQYV. CDR3 bases: TGCAGTGCCAGCCCCCGGACCGGGACTAGCGGTTCTTACGAGCAGTACGTC. The V and J genes are TRBV20-1 and TRBJ2-7; TRBD2 agrees at 11 bases. Looked up from germline, CDR1 is DFQATT and CDR2 is SNEGSKA (reference sequence). Losses at the gene ends were 6 bases for V and 4 bases for J; bases not matched to a gene: 17. The CDR3 is 17 amino acids.

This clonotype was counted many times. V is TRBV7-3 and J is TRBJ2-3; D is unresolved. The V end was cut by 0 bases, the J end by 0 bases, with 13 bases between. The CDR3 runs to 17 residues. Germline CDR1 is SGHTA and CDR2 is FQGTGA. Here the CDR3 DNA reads TGTGCCAGCAGCTTAACAGGACGGAGCACTAGCACAGATACGCAGTATTTT. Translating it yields CASSLTGRSTSTDTQYF.

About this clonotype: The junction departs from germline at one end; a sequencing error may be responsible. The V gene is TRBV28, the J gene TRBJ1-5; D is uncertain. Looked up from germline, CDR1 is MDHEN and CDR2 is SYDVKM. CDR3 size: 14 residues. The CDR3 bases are TGTGCCAGCGCACCGGCGAATAGCAAGCAGCCCCAGCATTTT. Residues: CASAPANSKQPQHF.

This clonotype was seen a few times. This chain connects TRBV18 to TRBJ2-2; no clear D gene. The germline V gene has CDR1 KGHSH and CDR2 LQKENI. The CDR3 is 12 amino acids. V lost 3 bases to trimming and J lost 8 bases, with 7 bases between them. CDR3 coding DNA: TGTGCCAGCTCACCCATACAAGGGGAGCTGTTTTTT. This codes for CASSPIQGELFF.

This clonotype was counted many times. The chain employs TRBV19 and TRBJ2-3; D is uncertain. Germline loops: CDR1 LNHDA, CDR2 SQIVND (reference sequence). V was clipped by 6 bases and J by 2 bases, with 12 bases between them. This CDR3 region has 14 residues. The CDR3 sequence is CASSPQALTDTQYF. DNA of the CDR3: TGTGCCAGTAGCCCTCAGGCCCTCACAGATACGCAGTATTTT.

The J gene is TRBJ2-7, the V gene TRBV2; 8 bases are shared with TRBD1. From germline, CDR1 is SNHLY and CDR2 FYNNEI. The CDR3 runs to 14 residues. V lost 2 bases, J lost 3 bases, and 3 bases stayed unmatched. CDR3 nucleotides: TGTGCCAGCAGTGAACAGGGGGCGCACTACGAGCAGTACTTC. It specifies CASSEQGAHYEQYF.

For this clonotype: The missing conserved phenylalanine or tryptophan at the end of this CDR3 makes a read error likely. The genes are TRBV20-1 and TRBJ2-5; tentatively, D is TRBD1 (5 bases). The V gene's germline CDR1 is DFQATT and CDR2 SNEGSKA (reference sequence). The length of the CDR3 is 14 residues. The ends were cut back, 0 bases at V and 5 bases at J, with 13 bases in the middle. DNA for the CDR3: TGCAGTGCTAGAGATCAAAGGGGCTCGGAGACCCAGTACTAC. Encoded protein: CSARDQRGSETQYY.

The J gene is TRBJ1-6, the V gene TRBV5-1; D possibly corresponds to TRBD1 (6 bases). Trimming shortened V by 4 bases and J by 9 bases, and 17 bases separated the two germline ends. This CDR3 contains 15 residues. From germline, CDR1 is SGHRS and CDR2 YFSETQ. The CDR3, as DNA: TGCGCCAGCAGCCTAAATGGGGGCGCGGGTTCACCCCTCCACTTT. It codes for CASSLNGGAGSPLHF.

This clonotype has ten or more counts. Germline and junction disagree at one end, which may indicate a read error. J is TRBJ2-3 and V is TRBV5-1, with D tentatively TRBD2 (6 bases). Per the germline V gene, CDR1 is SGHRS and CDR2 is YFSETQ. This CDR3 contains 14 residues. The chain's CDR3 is CASSLGGNTDTQYF. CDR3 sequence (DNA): TGTGCCAGCAGCCTGGGGGGTAACACAGATACGCAGTATTTT.

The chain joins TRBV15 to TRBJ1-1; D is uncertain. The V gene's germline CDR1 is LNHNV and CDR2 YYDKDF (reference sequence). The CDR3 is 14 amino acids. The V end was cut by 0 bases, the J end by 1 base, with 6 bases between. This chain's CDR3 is CATSRDLANTEAFF. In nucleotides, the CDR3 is TGTGCCACCAGCAGAGATTTAGCGAACACTGAAGCTTTCTTT.

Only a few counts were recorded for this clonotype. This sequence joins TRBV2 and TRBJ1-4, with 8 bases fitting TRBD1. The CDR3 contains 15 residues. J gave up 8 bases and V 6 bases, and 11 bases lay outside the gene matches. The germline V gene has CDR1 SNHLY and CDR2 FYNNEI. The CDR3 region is CASRDNRGIKEKLFF. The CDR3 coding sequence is TGTGCCAGCAGGGACAACAGGGGGATAAAAGAAAAACTGTTTTTT.

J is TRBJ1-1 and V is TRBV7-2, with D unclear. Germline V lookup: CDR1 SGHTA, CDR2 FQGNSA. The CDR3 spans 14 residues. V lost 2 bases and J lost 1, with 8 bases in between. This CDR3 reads CASSLLGENTEAFF. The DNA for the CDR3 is TGTGCCAGCAGCTTACTGGGTGAGAACACTGAAGCTTTCTTT.

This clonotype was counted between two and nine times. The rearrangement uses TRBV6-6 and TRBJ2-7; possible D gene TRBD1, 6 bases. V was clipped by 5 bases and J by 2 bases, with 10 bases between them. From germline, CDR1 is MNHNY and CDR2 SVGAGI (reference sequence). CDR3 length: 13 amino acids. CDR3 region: CASSPGQPYEQYV. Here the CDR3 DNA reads TGTGCCAGCAGTCCCGGACAGCCCTACGAGCAGTACGTC.

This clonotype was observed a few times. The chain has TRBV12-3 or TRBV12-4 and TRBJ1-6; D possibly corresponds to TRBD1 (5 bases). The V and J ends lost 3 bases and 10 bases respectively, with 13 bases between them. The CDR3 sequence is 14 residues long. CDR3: CASSFTRENSPLHF. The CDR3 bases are TGTGCCAGCAGTTTCACCAGGGAGAACTCACCCCTCCACTTT.

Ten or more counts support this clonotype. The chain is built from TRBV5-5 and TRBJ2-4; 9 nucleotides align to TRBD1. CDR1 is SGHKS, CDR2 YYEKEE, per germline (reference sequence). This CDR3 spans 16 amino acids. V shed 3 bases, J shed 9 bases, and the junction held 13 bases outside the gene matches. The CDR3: CASSSLPGTGMSIQYF. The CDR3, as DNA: TGTGCCAGCAGCTCGCTACCGGGGACAGGGATGAGCATTCAGTACTTC.